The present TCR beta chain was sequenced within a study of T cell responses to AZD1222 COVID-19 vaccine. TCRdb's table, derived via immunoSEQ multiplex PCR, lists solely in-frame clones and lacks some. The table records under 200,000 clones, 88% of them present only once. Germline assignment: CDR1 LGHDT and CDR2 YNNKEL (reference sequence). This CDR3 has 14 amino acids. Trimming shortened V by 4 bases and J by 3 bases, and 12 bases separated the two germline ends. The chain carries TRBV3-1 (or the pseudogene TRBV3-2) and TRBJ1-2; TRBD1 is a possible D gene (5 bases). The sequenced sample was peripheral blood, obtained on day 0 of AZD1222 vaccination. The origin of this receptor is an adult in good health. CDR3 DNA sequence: TGTGCCAGCAGCCTATGGACAAGCCACTATGGCTACACCTTC. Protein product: CASSLWTSHYGYTF.